This T cell receptor (beta chain) was sequenced during a study of human T cells and chemical hapten exposure. The germline V and J ends were trimmed by 0 bases and 3 bases, with 5 bases remaining between them. Germline-derived CDR1 and CDR2 are LGHDT and YNNKEL (reference sequence). The CDR3 is made up of 13 amino acids. One entry per CDR3 protein results from TCRdb running MiXCR on the RACE reads. Of about 340,000 distinct CDR3 sequences in the sample, around 7% were seen once. Specified time point: patch test 1, 2 weeks after DPC sensitization. Treatment defined: therapeutic diphenylcyclopropenone sensitization with weekly scalp DPC. At patch-test visits, sampling came before the patch test.

The TCR originated in a woman between 18 and 29 years old with alopecia areata. Some clones in this sample may be carry-over from other donors' samples. The chain employs TRBV3-1 and TRBJ1-2; no clear D gene. The starting material was whole blood, obtained in connection with sensitization to the hapten diphenylcyclopropenone (DPC). The CDR3 nucleotides read TGTGCCAGCAGCCAAGATACGGACTATGGCTACACCTTC. It specifies CASSQDTDYGYTF.